The 20 T cell receptor beta chains presented below share a single source sample, sequenced in a study of CDR3 diversity in severe acne. TCRdb called the PCR reads again in MiXCR, with one record for every CDR3 protein. The sample shows under 95,000 distinct CDR3 sequences, 45% to 55% of them seen only once. The material sequenced was blood. The origin of the receptors is a male donor in good health, serving as a control.

This clonotype was counted between two and nine times. One end of the junction does not line up with germline, which may come from a read error. V and J are TRBV6-2 or TRBV6-3 and TRBJ1-2; 10 bases align to TRBD1. Germline CDR1 reads MNHEY; CDR2 reads SVGEGT. The CDR3 consists of 15 residues. The CDR3 is CATSDPGQGSYGYTF. The CDR3 DNA sequence: TGTGCCACCAGTGATCCGGGACAGGGGTCCTATGGCTACACCTTC.

The chain employs TRBV7-9 and TRBJ1-3; 7 bases are a match to TRBD1. CDR3 length: 14 amino acids. The V gene end was trimmed by 7 bases and the J gene end by 2 bases; junction bases not matched to a gene: 5. Germline assignment: CDR1 SEHNR and CDR2 FQNEAQ (reference sequence). The CDR3 is CASTGQITGNTIYF. In DNA form, the CDR3 reads TGTGCCAGCACGGGACAGATTACTGGAAACACCATATATTTT.

This clonotype was found once. The genes are TRBV6-6 and TRBJ1-6, with 10 bases identical to TRBD1. The V and J ends lost 9 bases and 1 base, in that order; junction bases with no gene match: 9. CDR3 size: 17 residues. Germline loops: CDR1 MNHNY, CDR2 SVGAGI (reference sequence). The CDR3 nucleotides are TGTGCCAGACAGAGGGGACAGGGGCAATCCTATAATTCACCCCTCCACTTT. Protein sequence: CARQRGQGQSYNSPLHF.

The count of this clonotype is one. One base away lies a much larger clone, so this may be a sequencing read error. In this CDR3 the conserved last residue, phenylalanine or tryptophan, is missing, so a read error is likely. The chain's CDR3 is CATSDVFYGYTL. In DNA, the CDR3 is TGTGCCACCAGTGATGTCTTCTATGGCTACACCCTC. V usage is TRBV24-1 and J usage is TRBJ1-2; unclear D gene. The germline V gene encodes CDR1 KGHDR and CDR2 SFDVKD. The CDR3 is made up of 12 amino acids. V dropped 3 bases and J dropped 4 bases, with 5 bases sitting between them.

By sample fraction, this clonotype is medium-sized (0.01 to 0.1%). This sequence joins TRBV5-6 and TRBJ1-4, with D tentatively TRBD1 (5 bases). Germline V CDR1 and CDR2: SGHDT, YYEEEE. The ends were cut back, 0 bases at V and 11 bases at J, with 11 bases in the middle. This CDR3 has 13 amino acids. In DNA form, the CDR3 reads TGTGCCAGCAGCTTGGAACAGGTTGGGAAACTGTTTTTT. It translates to CASSLEQVGKLFF.

In the case of this clonotype: The DNA is omitted, as the CDR3 cannot be located on it reliably, and the CDR3 follows TCRdb's listing. The chain employs TRBV2 and TRBJ1-6. Germline CDR1 SNHLY, CDR2 FYNNEI. The length of the CDR3 is 17 amino acids, counting both ends. CDR3 protein: CASRTVGPSPLHFPLHF.

This chain joins TRBV20-1 and TRBJ1-4, with a tentative D call TRBD1 (5 bases). Per germline, CDR1 DFQATT and CDR2 SNEGSKA (reference sequence). The V and J ends lost 7 bases and 8 bases respectively, with 11 bases between them. The CDR3 has 11 residues. The CDR3 reads CSVIREEKLFF. CDR3 nucleotides: TGCAGTGTAATCAGGGAGGAAAAACTGTTTTTT.

The rearrangement links TRBV29-1 to TRBJ2-5; TRBD1 agrees at 7 bases. The trim removed 3 bases at V and 2 bases at J, leaving 3 bases unmatched. The CDR3 runs 13 residues. The germline gives CDR1 SQVTM, CDR2 ANQGSEA. CDR3: CSVERQGQETQYF. DNA of the CDR3: TGCAGCGTTGAGAGACAGGGACAAGAGACCCAGTACTTC.

J is TRBJ2-7 and V is TRBV29-1; 9 nucleotides align to TRBD1. V lost 6 bases, J lost 4 bases, and 4 bases stayed unmatched. The CDR3 is 12 residues long. Per the germline V gene, CDR1 is SQVTM and CDR2 is ANQGSEA. The CDR3 DNA sequence: TGCAGCGTCTCCGGGACAGGGTACGAGCAGTACTTC. Its protein is CSVSGTGYEQYF.

The sample holds many counts of this clonotype. This rearrangement joins TRBV11-2 to TRBJ2-5; D is ambiguous. Deletions cut 4 bases from V and 1 base from J, with 10 bases between. The germline V gene has CDR1 SGHAT and CDR2 FQNNGV. The CDR3 totals 14 residues. The CDR3 sequence is CASSSPGTQETQYF. DNA for the CDR3: TGTGCCAGCAGCTCCCCCGGTACCCAAGAGACCCAGTACTTC.

This clonotype was detected many times. The chain employs TRBV11-2 and TRBJ1-5; D gene ambiguous. The CDR3 contains 12 residues. Deletions cut 1 base from V and 5 bases from J, with 3 bases between. Looked up from germline, CDR1 is SGHAT and CDR2 is FQNNGV. The CDR3 spells CASSLGDQPQHF. The CDR3 DNA reads TGTGCCAGCAGCTTAGGAGATCAGCCCCAGCATTTT. Together with reference TRBV11-2 and TRBJ1-5, the CDR3 gives the full variable domain: EAGVAQSPRYKIIEKRQSVAFWCNPISGHATLYWYQQILGQGPKLLIQFQNNGVVDDSQLPKDRFSAERLKGVDSTLKIQPAKLEDSAVYLCASSLGDQPQHFGDGTRLSIL.

This clonotype has at least ten counts. V and J are TRBV29-1 and TRBJ1-2; D might be TRBD1 (6 bases). V was cut by 5 bases and J by 0 bases, with 19 bases left in between. The CDR3 spans 16 residues. Germline V CDR1 and CDR2: SQVTM, ANQGSEA. CDR3 loop: CSVQVRQGTSNYGYTF. CDR3 sequence (DNA): TGCAGCGTTCAAGTCCGGCAGGGGACTTCTAACTATGGCTACACCTTC. Full variable domain (missing parts from reference TRBV29-1 and TRBJ1-2): SAVISQKPSRDICQRGTSLTIQCQVDSQVTMMFWYRQQPGQSLTLIATANQGSEATYESGFVIDKFPISRPNLTFSTLTVSNMSPEDSSIYLCSVQVRQGTSNYGYTFGSGTRLTVV.

V gene TRBV2 combines with J gene TRBJ2-7; 8 bases match TRBD1. The CDR3 runs to 16 residues. CDR1 and CDR2 (germline): SNHLY, FYNNEI. The V gene end was trimmed by 4 bases and the J gene end by 6 bases; junction bases not matched to a gene: 14. This CDR3 reads CASSGLGRGQGCEQYF. The DNA of the CDR3 is TGTGCCAGCAGTGGTCTCGGCAGGGGGCAGGGTTGCGAGCAGTACTTC.

The chain has TRBV7-3 and TRBJ2-5; 8 bases align to TRBD2. This CDR3 spans 14 amino acids. The V segment lost 5 bases and the J segment 7 bases; nucleotides outside the gene matches: 9. Germline CDR1 and CDR2: SGHTA and FQGTGA. The CDR3 reads CASSHGLASGTQYF. CDR3 coding DNA: TGTGCCAGCAGCCACGGACTAGCTTCCGGGACCCAGTACTTC.

This clonotype occurred many times. The chain is built from TRBV19 and TRBJ1-5; 7 nucleotides line up with TRBD1. The CDR3 length is 12 residues. V lost 11 bases, J lost 4 bases, and 5 bases stayed unmatched. Germline CDR1 is LNHDA and CDR2 is SQIVND (reference sequence). The CDR3 reads CAASRGNQPQHF. The CDR3 nucleotides are TGTGCCGCGTCCAGGGGGAATCAGCCCCAGCATTTT.

Comment on this clonotype: The CDR3 does not close with the conserved phenylalanine or tryptophan, likely indicating a read error. The J gene is TRBJ1-1, the V gene TRBV25-1, with D possibly matching TRBD1 (6 bases). This CDR3 comprises 14 residues. Per the germline V gene, CDR1 is MGHDK and CDR2 is SYGVNS. V was cut by 6 bases and J by 0 bases, with 11 bases left in between. The CDR3 reads CASRVGGLNTEAFS. In DNA form, the CDR3 reads TGTGCCAGCAGGGTCGGGGGCTTGAACACTGAAGCTTTCTCT.

This chain joins TRBV7-9 and TRBJ1-1; a possible D gene is TRBD1 (5 bases). Trimming took 3 bases from V and 4 from J, leaving 15 bases between them. This CDR3 has 15 amino acids. Germline V gene lookup returns CDR1 SEHNR and CDR2 FQNEAQ (reference sequence). CDR3 sequence reads: CASSLSGTLSTEAFF. CDR3 DNA: TGTGCCAGCAGCTTGTCGGGGACTCTGAGCACTGAAGCTTTCTTT.

There are many counts of this clonotype. The chain employs TRBV4-2 and TRBJ2-7, with TRBD2 matching over 12 bases. V lost 3 bases and J lost 6; bases outside the gene matches: 9. Germline V gives CDR1 LGHNA, CDR2 YNFKEQ. The CDR3 is 16 amino acids. The CDR3 sequence: CASSHPQGTSGFEQYF. CDR3 bases: TGTGCCAGCAGCCACCCCCAGGGGACTAGCGGGTTCGAGCAGTACTTC.

The chain has TRBV25-1 and TRBJ1-5; TRBD1 is a possible D gene (6 bases). V shed 3 bases and J shed 8 bases, with 20 bases lying between them. Germline CDR1 MGHDK, CDR2 SYGVNS. The CDR3 runs 16 residues. CDR3 bases: TGTGCCAGCAGTGAGACTGCCGAAGGGGACACCAAGCCCCAGCATTTT. It specifies CASSETAEGDTKPQHF.

The chain couples TRBV2 to TRBJ1-1; the D is unclear. Germline assignment: CDR1 SNHLY and CDR2 FYNNEI. Trimming took 5 bases from V and 1 from J, leaving 8 bases between them. This CDR3 is built from 13 residues. This CDR3 is CASSLQKNTEAFF. CDR3 in DNA: TGTGCCAGCAGTTTACAGAAGAACACTGAAGCTTTCTTT.